This T cell receptor (beta chain) was captured by sequencing in a study of cytomegalovirus exposure and HLA in healthy donors. Study findings and constraints: Rarity characterized most TCR sequences, yet some public TCRs appeared in many donors. Owing to their indistinguishability, certain V segments, notably TRBV6-2 and TRBV6-3, were excluded.

A remark on this clone: The antigen remains undetermined.

Use of 60 Vbeta and 13 Jbeta primers characterized the PCR. TCRdb's table, derived via immunoSEQ multiplex PCR, lists solely in-frame clones and lacks some. There are more than 95,000 clones in the sample, with approximately 2.6% held by the top ten. Germline assignment: CDR1 MNHNY and CDR2 SVGAGI (reference sequence). J was trimmed by 4 bases and V by 6 bases; bases with no gene match: 8. CDR3 length: 14 amino acids. This sequence originates from a man in his thirties or forties in good health and CMV-seronegative. The sample comprised PBMCs. This sequence joins TRBV6-6 and TRBJ2-7, with 8 bases lining up with TRBD1. The CDR3 sequence is CASRDRVKQYEQYF. The CDR3, as DNA: TGTGCCAGCAGGGACAGGGTGAAACAGTACGAGCAGTACTTC.